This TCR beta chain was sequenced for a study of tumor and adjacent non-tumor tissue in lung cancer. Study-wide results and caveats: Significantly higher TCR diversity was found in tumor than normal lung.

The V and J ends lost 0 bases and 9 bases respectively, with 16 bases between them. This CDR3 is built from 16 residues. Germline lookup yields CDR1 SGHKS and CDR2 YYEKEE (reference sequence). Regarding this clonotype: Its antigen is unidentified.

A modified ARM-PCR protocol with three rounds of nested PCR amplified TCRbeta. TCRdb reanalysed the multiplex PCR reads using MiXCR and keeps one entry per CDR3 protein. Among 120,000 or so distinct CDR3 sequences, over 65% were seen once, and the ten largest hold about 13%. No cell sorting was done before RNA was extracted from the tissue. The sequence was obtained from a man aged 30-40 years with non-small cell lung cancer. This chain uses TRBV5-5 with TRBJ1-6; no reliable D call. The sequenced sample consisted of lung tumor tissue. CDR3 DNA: TGTGCCAGCAGCTTGGCCTCACCCCGGCCAGGTTCACCCCTCCACTTT. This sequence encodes CASSLASPRPGSPLHF.